This is a list of T cell receptor beta chains from one sample in a study of T cell repertoires in cytomegalovirus infection. No antigen has been identified for these receptors. TCRdb re-derived calls from the reads in MiXCR, one entry per CDR3 protein. The sample records more than 300,000 distinct CDR3 sequences, 34% being singletons. Specimen: cultured PBMCs, collected from culture after CMV antigen stimulation. The receptor source for this set is a human donor in good health (CMV status not recorded). Some clones in this sample may be carry-over from other donors' samples. The conserved cysteine and the conserved F or W are not part of the CDR3 here. A D gene is named only where the DNA matches it firmly.

J,V,D,CDR3
TRBJ2-7,TRBV18,.,ASSPASFHEQY
TRBJ2-7,TRBV7-9,.,ASRLMEDSYEQY
TRBJ2-1,TRBV6-2/TRBV6-3,.,ASSYYPYNEQF
TRBJ1-3,TRBV20-1,.,SARETGSSGNTIY
TRBJ2-3,TRBV28,.,ASSLYIGADTQY
TRBJ2-2,TRBV6-5,TRBD2,ASSYGTSGRAPTGELF
TRBJ2-5,TRBV20-1,TRBD2,SGREGQETQY
TRBJ2-5,TRBV19,.,ASSMEPSETQY
TRBJ2-2,TRBV4-2,TRBD2,ASSQAGTRNTGELF
TRBJ2-1,TRBV28,.,ASVSRAEQF
TRBJ2-6,TRBV12-3/TRBV12-4,TRBD1,ASRLRPGQGARGANVLT
TRBJ1-4,TRBV28,.,ASNAGHRNEKLF
TRBJ2-1,TRBV29-1,.,SVEMGAYNEQF
TRBJ2-3,TRBV2,.,ASSERGPDTQY
TRBJ2-7,TRBV28,.,ASRQGTHEQY
TRBJ2-1,TRBV7-2,.,ASSLALGDHEQF
TRBJ1-1,TRBV7-8,TRBD1,ASSGRQGQAF
TRBJ2-3,TRBV7-2,TRBD1,ASRSGTGGTDTQY
TRBJ2-7,TRBV28,.,ASSSLLGEQY
TRBJ1-1,TRBV7-2,.,ASSGKHAGNTEAF
TRBJ1-1,TRBV28,TRBD1,ASSPGDRGATEAF
TRBJ2-7,TRBV7-2,.,ASSLFAGSSYEQY
TRBJ2-1,TRBV28,.,ASSSGYEQF
TRBJ2-5,TRBV10-2,TRBD2,ASRIAGETQY
TRBJ1-2,TRBV6-5,.,ASSYSGGVNYGYT
TRBJ2-3,TRBV12-3/TRBV12-4,.,ASSLTGPSTQY
TRBJ2-4,TRBV11-2,.,ASSTGALAKNIQY
TRBJ2-2,TRBV12-3/TRBV12-4,TRBD2,ASILRGAGELF
TRBJ2-7,TRBV5-1,TRBD2,ASSSPGTSEQY
TRBJ2-3,TRBV20-1,.,SARAHGRRGDTQY
TRBJ2-1,TRBV19,TRBD2,ASSIIAGSNEQF
TRBJ2-1,TRBV6-1,TRBD1,ASSGTGDSYNEQF
TRBJ2-1,TRBV12-3/TRBV12-4,TRBD2,ASSLGGTSGSYNEQF
TRBJ2-1,TRBV19,.,ASSNLRVDEQF
TRBJ2-1,TRBV20-1,TRBD2,SARPSGIAEQF